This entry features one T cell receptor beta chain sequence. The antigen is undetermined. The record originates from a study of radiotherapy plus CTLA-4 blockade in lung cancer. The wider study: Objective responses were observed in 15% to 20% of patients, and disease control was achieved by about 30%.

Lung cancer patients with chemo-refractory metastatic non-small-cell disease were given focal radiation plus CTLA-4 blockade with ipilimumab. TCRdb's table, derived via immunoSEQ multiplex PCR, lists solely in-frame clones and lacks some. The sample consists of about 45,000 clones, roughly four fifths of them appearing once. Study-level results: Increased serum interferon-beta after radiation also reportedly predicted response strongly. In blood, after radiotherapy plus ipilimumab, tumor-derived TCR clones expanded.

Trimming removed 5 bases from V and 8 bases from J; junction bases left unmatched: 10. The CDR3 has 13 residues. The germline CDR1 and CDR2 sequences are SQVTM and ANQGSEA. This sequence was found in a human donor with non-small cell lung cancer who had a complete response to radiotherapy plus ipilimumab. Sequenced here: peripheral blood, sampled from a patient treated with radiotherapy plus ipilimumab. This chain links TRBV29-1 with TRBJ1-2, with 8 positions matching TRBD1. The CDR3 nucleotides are TGCAGCGTTTCTAGACAGGGGAGGCGCGGCTACACCTTC. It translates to CSVSRQGRRGYTF.